This T cell receptor beta chain was sequenced for a study of blood T cell repertoires in COVID-19. Turning to the study itself: COVID-19 samples, acute and convalescent, were from the United States, Italy and Spain. The analysed material was cDNA or gDNA that came from T cells, B-cell-depleted T cells, or PBMCs.

Seattle patient enrollment occurred during active infection, with longitudinal follow-up thereafter. With V trimmed by 4 bases and J by 9 bases, 7 bases remained unmatched. The CDR3 is made up of 15 amino acids. Germline assignment: CDR1 SEHNR and CDR2 FQNEAQ (reference sequence). Per the original methods: Nucleated cell counts were estimated from reference gene primer amplification. Assay: immunoSEQ multiplex PCR; the TCRdb copy retains only in-frame clones and omits some. The V and J calls and the clone size are those of that table, but D and trimming were determined from the DNA. The sample holds tens of thousands of clones, approximately 90% seen once.

This sequence originates from a woman aged 80 or over with COVID-19, enrolled during active disease. This chain connects TRBV7-9 to TRBJ1-6; 9 bases line up with TRBD1. Sequences were obtained from peripheral blood. The CDR3 sequence: CASSWTGVVSSPLHF. The CDR3 DNA reads as TGTGCCAGCAGCTGGACAGGGGTTGTCAGTTCACCCCTCCACTTT.